These 21 T cell receptor beta chains came from one sample sequenced in a study of blood T cell repertoires in COVID-19. The table came from immunoSEQ multiplex PCR; TCRdb's copy has only in-frame clones and leaves some out. The sample lists 100,000 or so clones, approximately 84% occurring once. Sample: peripheral blood. All receptors derive from a woman aged 60-75 years with acute or convalescent COVID-19.

This sequence joins TRBV6-6 and TRBJ1-5; D possibly corresponds to TRBD1 (6 bases). Germline CDR1 reads MNHNY; CDR2 reads SVGAGI (reference sequence). V gave up 2 bases and J gave up 4 bases, with 9 bases separating them. The CDR3 loop spans 14 amino acids. CDR3 loop: CASSYRQGNQPQHF. In DNA, the CDR3 is TGTGCCAGCAGTTACCGGCAGGGGAATCAGCCCCAGCATTTT.

The genes are TRBV19 and TRBJ1-6; TRBD1 matches at 7 bases. CDR1 is LNHDA and CDR2 is SQIVND in the germline V gene (reference sequence). V trimming: 5 bases; J trimming: 7 bases; junction bases outside the gene matches: 8. This CDR3 is 15 amino acids long. The DNA of the CDR3 is TGTGCCAGTAGTGCCCCAGGGGGTCGGAATTCACCCCTCCACTTT. Translated: CASSAPGGRNSPLHF.

The J gene is TRBJ1-2, the V gene TRBV6-5; no firm D call. With 2 bases removed from V and 0 bases from J, the gap between germline ends came to 4 bases. There are 13 residues in the CDR3. The V gene's germline CDR1 is MNHEY and CDR2 SVGAGI. The CDR3 spells CASSYEANYGYTF. The DNA of the CDR3 is TGTGCCAGCAGTTACGAGGCTAACTATGGCTACACCTTC.

The chain is built from TRBV19 and TRBJ2-3; 8 nucleotides align to TRBD2. Germline lookup yields CDR1 LNHDA and CDR2 SQIVND (reference sequence). J lost 6 bases, V lost 3 bases, and 11 bases had no gene match. This CDR3 contains 16 residues. CDR3 DNA: TGTGCCAGTAGTATTTCCGGGACTAGTAGATTGGATACGCAGTATTTT. It translates to CASSISGTSRLDTQYF. Full variable domain (outside the CDR3, taken from reference TRBV19 and TRBJ2-3): DGGITQSPKYLFRKEGQNVTLSCEQNLNHDAMYWYRQDPGQGLRLIYYSQIVNDFQKGDIAEGYSVSREKKESFPLTVTSAQKNPTAFYLCASSISGTSRLDTQYFGPGTRLTVL.

The chain uses TRBV6-2 or TRBV6-3 and TRBJ2-5, with 8 bases fitting TRBD1. CDR1 is MNHEY and CDR2 is SVGEGT in the germline V gene. J gave up 3 bases and V 2 bases, and 8 bases lay outside the gene matches. The CDR3 is 16 residues long. The CDR3 sequence: CASSYSGQGGKETQYF. CDR3 bases: TGTGCCAGCAGTTACAGCGGACAGGGCGGAAAAGAGACCCAGTACTTC.

The chain couples TRBV19 to TRBJ2-3, with 9 bases that match TRBD2. This CDR3 is built from 18 residues. Germline V gene lookup returns CDR1 LNHDA and CDR2 SQIVND (reference sequence). V shed 3 bases and J 5 bases; nucleotides not matched to a gene: 15. The CDR3 nucleotides are TGTGCCAGTAGTATTAGGTTTCAGGCGGGGGGGCATCTAGATACGCAGTATTTT. It specifies CASSIRFQAGGHLDTQYF.

V usage is TRBV7-8 and J usage is TRBJ1-5; the D is unclear. There are 16 residues in the CDR3. Germline CDR1 SGHVS, CDR2 FQNEAQ. V lost 1 base, J lost 1 base, and 11 bases lay in between. CDR3 residues: CASSLVGRMSNQPQHF. The CDR3 region has the DNA TGTGCCAGCAGCTTAGTAGGCAGGATGAGCAATCAGCCCCAGCATTTT.

V is TRBV3-1 (or the pseudogene TRBV3-2) and J is TRBJ1-5; 8 nucleotides align to TRBD1. Looked up from germline, CDR1 is LGHDT and CDR2 is YNNKEL (reference sequence). The CDR3 extends over 14 amino acids. V was pared by 3 bases and J by 2 bases, with 0 bases of the junction left unmatched. CDR3 nucleotide sequence: TGTGCCAGCAGCCAGGACAGGGGCAATCAGCCCCAGCATTTT. Its protein product is CASSQDRGNQPQHF.

This clone was seen a single time. The V gene is TRBV7-2, the J gene TRBJ1-3, with 8 bases identical to TRBD1. The CDR3 is 17 residues long. Per the germline V gene, CDR1 is SGHTA and CDR2 is FQGNSA. V lost 5 bases and J lost 5; bases outside the gene matches: 14. The CDR3 DNA reads as TGTGCCAGCAGCCCGAAGGTCGGACAGGGTTCCCGAAACACCATATATTTT. This gives the protein CASSPKVGQGSRNTIYF.

This chain joins TRBV4-2 and TRBJ1-2; TRBD1 is a possible D gene (5 bases). The V gene's germline CDR1 is LGHNA and CDR2 YNFKEQ. The CDR3 has 15 amino acids. V gave up 0 bases and J gave up 3 bases, with 11 bases separating them. In DNA, the CDR3 is TGTGCCAGCAGCCAAGATTGGGGGGAGGACTATGGCTACACCTTC. Translated: CASSQDWGEDYGYTF.

This clone was seen at least ten times. The chain links TRBV2 to TRBJ1-1; 8 bases align to TRBD1. CDR3 length equals 12 residues. Losses at the gene ends were 6 bases for V and 11 bases for J; bases not matched to a gene: 8. From germline, CDR1 is SNHLY and CDR2 FYNNEI. The CDR3 reads CASSADRERAFF. In DNA form, the CDR3 reads TGTGCCAGCAGCGCGGACAGGGAGCGGGCTTTCTTT.

The chain has TRBV2 and TRBJ1-4; possible D gene TRBD1, 6 bases. Germline lookup yields CDR1 SNHLY and CDR2 FYNNEI. V was trimmed by 5 bases and J by 8 bases, leaving 15 bases between them. The CDR3 consists of 14 residues. The CDR3 region is CASSTTGTFEKLFF. Here the CDR3 DNA reads TGTGCCAGCAGTACGACCGGGACATTCGAAAAACTGTTTTTT.

The chain joins TRBV28 to TRBJ2-3; D perhaps matches TRBD2 (5 bases). Deletions cut 4 bases from V and 4 bases from J, with 18 bases between. This CDR3 has 16 residues. In germline, CDR1 is MDHEN, CDR2 SYDVKM. The CDR3 here is CASSSGPPLGADTQYF. DNA of the CDR3: TGTGCCAGCAGTTCCGGACCGCCCCTCGGGGCAGATACGCAGTATTTT.

This clone came up a few times. This chain connects TRBV5-4 to TRBJ1-3, with 9 bases lining up with TRBD1. CDR1 is SGHNT and CDR2 is YYREEE in the germline V gene (reference sequence). The CDR3 is 16 residues long. V shed 4 bases and J 0 bases; nucleotides not matched to a gene: 5. The CDR3 sequence is CASSQGQGRSGNTIYF. The CDR3 bases are TGTGCCAGCAGCCAGGGACAGGGACGCTCTGGAAACACCATATATTTT.

This clone was seen a few times. The chain carries TRBV28 and TRBJ1-1; TRBD1 aligns across 7 bases. This CDR3 has 14 amino acids. V lost 4 bases, J lost 9 bases, and 11 bases stayed unmatched. Germline V CDR1 and CDR2: MDHEN, SYDVKM. The CDR3 loop is CASSSHDRDLKAFF. The CDR3 bases are TGTGCCAGCAGTTCACATGACAGGGACCTGAAAGCTTTCTTT.

V and J are TRBV28 and TRBJ2-1; D possibly corresponds to TRBD2 (6 bases). The CDR3 contains 13 residues. The germline gives CDR1 MDHEN, CDR2 SYDVKM. V was pared by 3 bases and J by 8 bases, with 11 bases between. The CDR3 DNA is TGTGCCAGCAGTTTCGGGGCGGGGTATGAGCAGTTCTTC. This encodes CASSFGAGYEQFF.

This clone was counted between two and nine times. V gene TRBV2 combines with J gene TRBJ2-3; weak D call: TRBD2 (7 bases). The CDR3 runs 15 residues. Trimming left V 7 bases short and J 4 bases short, with 18 bases between. Germline CDR1 is SNHLY and CDR2 is FYNNEI. CDR3 DNA sequence: TGTGCCAGCATGGGGCAAGCGGGGACATCAGATACGCAGTATTTT. Translating gives CASMGQAGTSDTQYF.

The chain employs TRBV19 and TRBJ1-3; 8 bases are shared with TRBD1. This CDR3 has 16 residues. Germline V gives CDR1 LNHDA, CDR2 SQIVND (reference sequence). The V and J ends lost 5 bases and 2 bases, in that order; junction bases with no gene match: 8. CDR3 residues: CASSVGQGWTGNTIYF. The CDR3 DNA reads TGTGCCAGTAGTGTCGGACAGGGATGGACTGGAAACACCATATATTTT.

The rearrangement uses TRBV4-1 and TRBJ2-2; 7 bases match TRBD1. CDR1 and CDR2 from the germline V gene are MGHRA and YSYEKL. This CDR3 is built from 18 residues. The V and J ends lost 4 bases and 3 bases, in that order; junction bases with no gene match: 14. CDR3 amino acids: CASSPPGKGGLHTGELFF. For the CDR3, the DNA is TGCGCCAGCAGCCCCCCCGGGAAAGGGGGCTTGCACACCGGGGAGCTGTTTTTT.

This chain uses TRBV28 with TRBJ2-7, with D perhaps matching TRBD2 (6 bases). Germline CDR1 reads MDHEN; CDR2 reads SYDVKM. This CDR3 is 15 amino acids long. V lost 6 bases and J 1 base, leaving 16 bases between the germline ends. CDR3: CASRRETRLSYEQYF. DNA of the CDR3: TGTGCCAGCAGAAGAGAGACTAGACTTTCCTACGAGCAGTACTTC.

The genes are TRBV6-1 and TRBJ1-4, with D possibly TRBD1 on 5 matching bases. Germline V gene data show CDR1 as MNHNS and CDR2 as SASEGT. Trimming cost V 2 bases and J 4 bases, with 17 bases left between them. The CDR3 is 17 amino acids. The CDR3 sequence: CASSESGRWGLNEKLFF. The CDR3 DNA follows: TGTGCCAGCAGTGAATCCGGCAGGTGGGGCCTTAATGAAAAACTGTTTTTT.